A selection of T cell receptor beta chains follows, all from one sample in a study of CD8+ T cells in alopecia areata. The assay was immunoSEQ multiplex PCR, and TCRdb's table has in-frame clones only and misses some. The sample lists hundreds of thousands of clones, approximately 72% occurring once. Sequencing was performed on CD4+ T cells sorted from blood, taken at roughly week 45, from a patient treated with tofacitinib. The receptor set was obtained from a human donor with alopecia areata. Both conserved end residues are part of each CDR3. A D gene is named only where the DNA matches it firmly. Size tells how often a clone was seen (once, few, many) or the class of an expanded clone, and some rows leave it out.

j_call,clone_size,d_call,v_call,cdr3_aa,cdr3_nt
TRBJ1-5,many,-,TRBV2,CASTWGGSNQPQHF,TGTGCCAGCACTTGGGGGGGTAGCAATCAGCCCCAGCATTTT
TRBJ2-7,-,TRBD2,TRBV7-2,CASSSRTSGGPPYEQYF,TGTGCCAGCAGCAGTCGGACTAGCGGGGGACCTCCCTACGAGCAGTACTTC
TRBJ1-6,-,-,TRBV5-1,CASSLMDSYNSPLHF,TGCGCCAGCAGCTTGATGGACTCCTATAATTCACCCCTCCACTTT
TRBJ2-7,many,-,TRBV19,CASSMVRDYEQYF,TGTGCCAGTAGTATGGTTAGAGACTACGAGCAGTACTTC
TRBJ2-2,-,-,TRBV10-3,CAVGQNTGELFF,TGTGCCGTCGGCCAGAACACCGGGGAGCTGTTTTTT
TRBJ2-1,-,TRBD2,TRBV29-1,CSATLVPSGGNEQFF,TGCAGCGCAACATTGGTGCCTAGCGGGGGGAATGAGCAGTTCTTC
TRBJ1-1,-,TRBD1,TRBV29-1,CSTSLGDRGTEAFF,TGCAGCACCTCGTTGGGGGACAGGGGTACTGAAGCTTTCTTT
TRBJ1-5,-,-,TRBV30,CAWSDGGNQPQHF,TGTGCCTGGAGTGACGGAGGTAATCAGCCCCAGCATTTT
TRBJ2-7,-,-,TRBV7-2,CASSLLAPTPNEQYF,TGTGCCAGCAGCTTACTGGCACCTACGCCGAACGAGCAGTACTTC
TRBJ2-3,few,-,TRBV29-1,CSVEDGWGRERTDTQYF,TGCAGCGTTGAAGACGGTTGGGGCAGGGAACGCACAGATACGCAGTATTTT
TRBJ1-5,many,-,TRBV6-5,CASPRGKQPQHF,TGTGCCAGCCCTAGGGGGAAACAGCCCCAGCATTTT
TRBJ2-3,-,-,TRBV7-9,CASSSLTGTDTQYF,TGTGCCAGCAGCTCCCTAACAGGCACAGATACGCAGTATTTT
TRBJ2-1,-,-,TRBV27,CASSGIAYNEQFF,TGTGCCAGCAGTGGCATCGCGTACAATGAGCAGTTCTTC
TRBJ2-6,few,TRBD1,TRBV19,CASRRQGAPSGANVLTF,TGTGCCAGTAGGCGACAGGGGGCGCCCTCTGGGGCCAACGTCCTGACTTTC
TRBJ1-2,-,TRBD1,TRBV5-5,CASSLIDRDYGYTF,TGTGCCAGCAGCTTAATAGACAGGGACTATGGCTACACCTTC
TRBJ1-4,-,-,TRBV30,CAWSDLNEKLFF,TGTGCCTGGAGTGATCTCAATGAAAAACTGTTTTTT